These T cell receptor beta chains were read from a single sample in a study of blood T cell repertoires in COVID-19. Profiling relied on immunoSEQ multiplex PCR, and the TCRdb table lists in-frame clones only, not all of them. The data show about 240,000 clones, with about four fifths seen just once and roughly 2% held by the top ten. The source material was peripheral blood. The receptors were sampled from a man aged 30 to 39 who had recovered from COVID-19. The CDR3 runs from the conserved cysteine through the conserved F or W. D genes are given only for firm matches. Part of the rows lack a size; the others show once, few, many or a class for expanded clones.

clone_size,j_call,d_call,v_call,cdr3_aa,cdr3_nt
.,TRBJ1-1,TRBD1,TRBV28,CATLPGGTEAFF,TGTGCCACCCTACCAGGGGGCACTGAAGCTTTCTTT
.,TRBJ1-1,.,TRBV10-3,CAIRSEVRGGSEAFF,TGTGCCATCAGAAGCGAGGTAAGGGGTGGATCTGAAGCTTTCTTT
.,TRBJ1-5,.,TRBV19,CASHSRDIAYSNQPQHF,TGTGCCAGTCATTCCCGGGACATCGCCTATAGCAATCAGCCCCAGCATTTT
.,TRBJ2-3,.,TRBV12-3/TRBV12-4,CASSLDTGDTQYF,TGTGCCAGCAGTCTCGACACCGGAGATACGCAGTATTTT
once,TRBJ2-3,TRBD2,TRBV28,CASSRLAGGTDTQYF,TGTGCCAGCAGCCGACTAGCGGGGGGCACAGATACGCAGTATTTT
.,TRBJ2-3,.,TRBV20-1,CRPGMEDTQYF,TGCAGGCCGGGGATGGAAGATACGCAGTATTTT
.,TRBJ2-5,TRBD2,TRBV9,CASSVGGRGGFRQETQYF,TGTGCCAGCAGCGTAGGTGGGCGGGGGGGCTTCCGACAAGAGACCCAGTACTTC
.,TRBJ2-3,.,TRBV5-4,CASSSGPGSTDTQYF,TGTGCCAGCAGCTCTGGGCCAGGGAGCACAGATACGCAGTATTTT
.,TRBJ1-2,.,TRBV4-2,CASSQEYGSYGYTF,TGTGCCAGCAGCCAAGAATACGGGTCATATGGCTACACCTTC
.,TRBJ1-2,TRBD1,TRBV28,CASSVSGGGYTF,TGTGCCAGCAGTGTCTCAGGGGGTGGCTACACCTTC
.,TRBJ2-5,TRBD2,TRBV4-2,CASSQRYPPSGGDSQETQYF,TGTGCCAGCAGCCAAAGGTACCCCCCTAGCGGGGGGGACTCTCAAGAGACCCAGTACTTC
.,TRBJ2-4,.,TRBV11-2,CASRNFGGLGAKNIQYF,TGTGCCAGCAGGAATTTCGGAGGTTTAGGAGCCAAAAACATTCAGTACTTC
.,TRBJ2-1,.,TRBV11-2,CASSLGGGRDNEQFF,TGTGCCAGCAGCTTAGGAGGGGGGAGGGACAATGAGCAGTTCTTC
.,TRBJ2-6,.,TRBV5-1,CASSLHQGPGANVLTF,TGCGCCAGCAGCTTGCACCAGGGTCCCGGGGCCAACGTCCTGACTTTC
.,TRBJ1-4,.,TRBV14,CASSQAGGVNEKLFF,TGTGCCAGCAGCCAGGCGGGAGGGGTTAATGAAAAACTGTTTTTT
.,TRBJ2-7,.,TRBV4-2,CASSQGDSYEQYF,TGTGCCAGCAGCCAAGGAGACTCCTACGAGCAGTACTTC
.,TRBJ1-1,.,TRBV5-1,CASSFGPQREAFF,TGCGCCAGCAGCTTCGGCCCCCAGAGGGAAGCTTTCTTT
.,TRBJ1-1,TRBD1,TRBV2,CASGRTGGLNTEAFF,TGTGCCAGCGGCCGGACAGGGGGCCTGAACACTGAAGCTTTCTTT
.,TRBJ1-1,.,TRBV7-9,CASIKGTGYLNTEAFF,TGTGCCAGCATTAAAGGTACGGGTTATTTGAACACTGAAGCTTTCTTT
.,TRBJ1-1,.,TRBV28,CASRPPGGGEAFF,TGTGCCAGCAGGCCTCCTGGGGGCGGTGAAGCTTTCTTT